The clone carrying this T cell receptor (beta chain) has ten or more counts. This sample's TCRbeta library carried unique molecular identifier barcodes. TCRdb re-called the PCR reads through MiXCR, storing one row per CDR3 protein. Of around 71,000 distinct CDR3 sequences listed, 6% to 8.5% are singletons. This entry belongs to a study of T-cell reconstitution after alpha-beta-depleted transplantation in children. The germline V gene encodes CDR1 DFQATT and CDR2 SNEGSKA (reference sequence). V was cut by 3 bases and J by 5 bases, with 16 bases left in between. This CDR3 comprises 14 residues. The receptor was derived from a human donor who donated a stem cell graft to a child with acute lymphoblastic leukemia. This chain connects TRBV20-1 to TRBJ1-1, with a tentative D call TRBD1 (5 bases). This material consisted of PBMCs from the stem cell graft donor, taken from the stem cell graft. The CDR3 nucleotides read TGCAGTGCTAGGGTCGGGACCGGGGAAACTGAAGCTTTCTTT. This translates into CSARVGTGETEAFF.